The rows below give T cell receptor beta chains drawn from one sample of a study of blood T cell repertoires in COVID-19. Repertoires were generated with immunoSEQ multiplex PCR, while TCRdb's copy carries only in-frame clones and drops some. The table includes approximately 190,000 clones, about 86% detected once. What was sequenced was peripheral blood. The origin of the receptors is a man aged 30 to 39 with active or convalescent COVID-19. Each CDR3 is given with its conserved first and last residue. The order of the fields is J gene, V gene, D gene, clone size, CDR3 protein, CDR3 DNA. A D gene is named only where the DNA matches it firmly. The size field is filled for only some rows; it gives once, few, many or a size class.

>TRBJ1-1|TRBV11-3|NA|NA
CASSLGGVREDTEAFF
TGTGCCAGCAGCTTAGGAGGGGTCAGGGAGGACACTGAAGCTTTCTTT
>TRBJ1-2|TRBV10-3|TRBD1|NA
CAISESRGTGASYGYTF
TGTGCCATCAGTGAGTCACGGGGGACAGGGGCTTCCTATGGCTACACCTTC
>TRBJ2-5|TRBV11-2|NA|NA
CASSPQGGIGETQYF
TGTGCCAGCAGCCCTCAGGGCGGGATAGGTGAGACCCAGTACTTC
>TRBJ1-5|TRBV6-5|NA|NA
CASSNGGASNQPQHF
TGTGCCAGCAGCAACGGGGGGGCCAGCAATCAGCCCCAGCATTTT
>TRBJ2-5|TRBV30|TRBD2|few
CAWRTSEETQYF
TGTGCCTGGAGGACTAGCGAAGAGACCCAGTACTTC
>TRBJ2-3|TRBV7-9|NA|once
CASSFGLDTQYF
TGTGCCAGCAGCTTTGGCCTCGATACGCAGTATTTT
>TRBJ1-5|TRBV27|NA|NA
CASSRLGGAQPQHF
TGTGCCAGCAGTCGTCTAGGGGGGGCCCAGCCCCAGCATTTT
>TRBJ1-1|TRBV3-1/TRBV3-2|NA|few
CASSQAGYDAFF
TGTGCCAGCAGCCAAGCAGGGTATGATGCTTTCTTT
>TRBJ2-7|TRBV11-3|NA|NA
CASSSPRGKVYEQYF
TGTGCCAGCAGCTCCCCCCGGGGTAAAGTATACGAGCAGTACTTC
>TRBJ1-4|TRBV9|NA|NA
CASSGGSQQNEKLFF
TGTGCCAGCAGTGGGGGGAGCCAACAAAATGAAAAACTGTTTTTT
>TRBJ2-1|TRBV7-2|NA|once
CASSAPRGPYNEQFF
TGTGCCAGCAGCGCCCCGCGGGGCCCCTACAATGAGCAGTTCTTC
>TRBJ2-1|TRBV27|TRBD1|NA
CASSLYGDRDYNEQFF
TGTGCCAGCAGTTTATACGGGGACAGGGACTACAATGAGCAGTTCTTC
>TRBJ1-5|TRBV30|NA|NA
CAWSVTQGNQPQHF
TGTGCCTGGAGTGTAACCCAGGGTAATCAGCCCCAGCATTTT
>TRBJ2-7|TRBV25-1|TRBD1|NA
CASSWGTGLYEQYF
TGTGCCAGCAGCTGGGGGACAGGGCTCTACGAGCAGTACTTC
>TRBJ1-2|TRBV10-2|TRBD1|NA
CASSDRGQNGYTF
TGCGCCAGCAGTGACAGGGGACAGAATGGCTACACCTTC
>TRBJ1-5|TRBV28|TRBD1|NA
CASSYEQGSRGIGNQPQHF
TGTGCCAGCAGCTACGAACAGGGGAGTCGGGGAATTGGCAATCAGCCCCAGCATTTT
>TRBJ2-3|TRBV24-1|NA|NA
CATEAGSTDTQYF
TGTGCCACCGAGGCCGGAAGCACAGATACGCAGTATTTT
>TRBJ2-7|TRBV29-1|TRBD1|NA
CSVLGQAAYEQYF
TGCAGCGTCCTGGGACAGGCGGCCTACGAGCAGTACTTC
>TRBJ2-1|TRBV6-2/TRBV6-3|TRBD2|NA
CASRPSGSSYNEQFF
TGTGCCAGCAGACCTAGCGGGAGTTCCTACAATGAGCAGTTCTTC
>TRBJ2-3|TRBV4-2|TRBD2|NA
CASSQDPGGKADTQYF
TGTGCCAGCAGCCAAGATCCGGGGGGGAAGGCAGATACGCAGTATTTT
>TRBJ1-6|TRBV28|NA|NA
CASKTSTDYNSPLHF
TGTGCCAGCAAAACTTCGACAGACTATAATTCACCCCTCCACTTT
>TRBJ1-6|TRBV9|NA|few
CASSPREGSPLHF
TGTGCCAGCAGCCCCCGGGAGGGGTCACCCCTCCACTTT
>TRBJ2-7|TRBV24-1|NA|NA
CATSDWRGGTYEQYF
TGTGCCACCAGTGATTGGCGAGGCGGGACCTACGAGCAGTACTTC
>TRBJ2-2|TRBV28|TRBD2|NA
CASSSFSGGHSGELFF
TGTGCCAGCAGTTCGTTTAGCGGGGGGCACTCCGGGGAGCTGTTTTTT
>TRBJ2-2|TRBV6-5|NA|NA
CASRPGANTGELFF
TGTGCCAGCAGGCCAGGGGCGAACACCGGGGAGCTGTTTTTT
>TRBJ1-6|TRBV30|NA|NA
CAFEQGGNSPLHF
TGTGCCTTCGAGCAGGGCGGTAATTCACCCCTCCACTTT
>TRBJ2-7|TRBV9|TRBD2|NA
CASSGSGKGYEQYF
TGTGCCAGCAGCGGTAGCGGGAAAGGGTACGAGCAGTACTTC
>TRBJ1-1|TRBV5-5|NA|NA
CASSLGANTEAFF
TGTGCCAGCAGCTTGGGGGCAAACACTGAAGCTTTCTTT
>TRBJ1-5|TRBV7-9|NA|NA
CASSPQANQPQHF
TGTGCCAGCAGCCCACAGGCCAATCAGCCCCAGCATTTT
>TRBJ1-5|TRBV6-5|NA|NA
CASSYTTGWGNQPQHF
TGTGCCAGCAGTTACACCACGGGATGGGGCAATCAGCCCCAGCATTTT
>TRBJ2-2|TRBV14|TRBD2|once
CASSQQPAGVPRRSTGELFF
TGTGCCAGCAGCCAACAACCAGCGGGGGTACCGAGGCGCAGCACCGGGGAGCTGTTTTTT
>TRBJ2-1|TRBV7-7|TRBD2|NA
CASSLSGGTGSNEQFF
TGTGCTAGCAGCCTTAGCGGGGGGACGGGGTCCAATGAGCAGTTCTTC
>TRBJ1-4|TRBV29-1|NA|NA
CSVLVGQGVEKLFF
TGCAGCGTTCTTGTGGGCCAAGGGGTCGAAAAACTGTTTTTT
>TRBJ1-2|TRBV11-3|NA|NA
CASSPQGQGSEGYTF
TGTGCCAGCAGCCCCCAGGGCCAGGGAAGTGAGGGCTACACCTTC
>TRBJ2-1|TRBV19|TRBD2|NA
CASSAGLAVLYNEQFF
TGTGCCAGTAGTGCCGGACTAGCGGTGCTCTACAATGAGCAGTTCTTC
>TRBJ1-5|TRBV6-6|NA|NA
CASSPGPQGTNQPQHF
TGTGCCAGCAGTCCCGGGCCCCAGGGGACCAATCAGCCCCAGCATTTT
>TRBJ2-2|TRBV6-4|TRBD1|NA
CASSVQGAGELFF
TGTGCCAGCAGTGTACAGGGGGCCGGGGAGCTGTTTTTT